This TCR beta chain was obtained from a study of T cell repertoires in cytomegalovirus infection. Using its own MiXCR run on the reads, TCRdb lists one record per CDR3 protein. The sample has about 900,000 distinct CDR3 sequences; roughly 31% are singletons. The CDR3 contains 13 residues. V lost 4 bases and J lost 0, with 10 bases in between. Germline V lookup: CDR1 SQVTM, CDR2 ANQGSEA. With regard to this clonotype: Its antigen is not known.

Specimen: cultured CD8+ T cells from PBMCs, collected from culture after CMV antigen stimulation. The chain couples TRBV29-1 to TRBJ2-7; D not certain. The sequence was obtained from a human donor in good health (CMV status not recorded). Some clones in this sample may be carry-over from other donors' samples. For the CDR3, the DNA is TGCAGCGTTGGTAAGGTCAACTCCTACGAGCAGTACTTC. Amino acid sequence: CSVGKVNSYEQYF.